This T cell receptor (beta chain) was sequenced in a study of blood T cells in healthy people across ages. A sample-barcoded 5' primer and a J-beta primer mix were used in a second PCR of roughly 6 to 11 cycles. TCRdb called the 5' RACE reads again in MiXCR, with one record for every CDR3 protein. This sample has some 1.5 million distinct CDR3 sequences; roughly 30% occur once, and the top ten carry 7% to 9%. In this sample, this clonotype turned up a few times. This CDR3 has 13 residues. The V and J ends lost 3 bases and 8 bases respectively, with 16 bases between them. Germline values: CDR1 DFQATT, CDR2 SNEGSKA (reference sequence). Healthy individuals of Caucasian origin from Russia, aged about 6 to 90, served as donors. About 10 milliliters of peripheral blood were drawn from each donor into EDTA-treated tubes.

The TCR was taken from a woman in her thirties in good health. The chain links TRBV20-1 to TRBJ1-2; possible D gene TRBD1, 6 bases. Sequenced material: blood. The CDR3: CSASTGRIPGYTF. The DNA of the CDR3 is TGCAGTGCTAGTACAGGGAGAATCCCGGGCTACACCTTC.